This record covers a single T cell receptor (beta chain). What it binds is not known. Trimming at V came to 6 bases and at J to 5 bases, leaving 12 bases not matched to a gene. The CDR3 extends over 15 amino acids. cDNA came from approximately 0.5 to 1 ug RNA primed by random hexamers. The authors amplified TCR beta CDR3 across 54 Vbeta and 13 Jbeta using immunoSEQ multiplex PCR. TCRdb re-analysed the immunoSEQ multiplex PCR reads in MiXCR, keeping a single row per CDR3 protein. Of 150,000 to 200,000 distinct CDR3 sequences in the sample, roughly 95% were seen once. The data are from a study of CD8 T cells in Susac syndrome. Whole-study findings and limits: The study's TCR sequencing and HLA analysis drew on a certain number of individuals. That number was acknowledged as relatively small.

TEMRA cells were FACS-enriched and CD8+ and CD4+ T cells negatively isolated. Specimen: CD4+ T cells from PBMCs. This chain connects TRBV12-3 or TRBV12-4 to TRBJ2-5; TRBD1 agrees at 7 bases. This TCR was sampled from a human donor with multiple sclerosis. Here the CDR3 DNA reads TGTGCCAGCAGCTCCGGGACAGTCATGAGCGAGACCCAGTACTTC. Protein sequence: CASSSGTVMSETQYF.